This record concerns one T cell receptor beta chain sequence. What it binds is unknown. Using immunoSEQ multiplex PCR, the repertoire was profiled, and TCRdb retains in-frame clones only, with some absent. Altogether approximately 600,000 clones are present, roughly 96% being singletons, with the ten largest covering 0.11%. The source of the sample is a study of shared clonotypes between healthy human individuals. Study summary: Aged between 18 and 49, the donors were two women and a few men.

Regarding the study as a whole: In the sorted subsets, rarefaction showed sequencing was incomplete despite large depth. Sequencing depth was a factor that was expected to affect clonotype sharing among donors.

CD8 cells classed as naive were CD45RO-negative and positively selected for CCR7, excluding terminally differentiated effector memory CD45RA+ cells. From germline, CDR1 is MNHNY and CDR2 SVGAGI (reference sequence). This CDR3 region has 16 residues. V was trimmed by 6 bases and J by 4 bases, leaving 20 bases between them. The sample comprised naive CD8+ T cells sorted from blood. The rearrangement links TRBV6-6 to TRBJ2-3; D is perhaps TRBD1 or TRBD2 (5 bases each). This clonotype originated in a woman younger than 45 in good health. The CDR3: CASSSSGPTIPDTQYF. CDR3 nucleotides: TGTGCCAGCAGCTCCTCGGGACCCACGATCCCAGATACGCAGTATTTT.